This TCR beta chain appears in the sequencing data of a study of a mutant IDH1 vaccine in newly diagnosed glioma. About the research overall: Initiation of the vaccine course occurred 4-6 weeks after radiotherapy alone, or alongside temozolomide cycles.

Turning to this clone: What it binds is unknown.

Sequenced by immunoSEQ multiplex PCR; TCRdb stores in-frame clones only, minus some. The repertoire has tens of thousands of clones, under 90% of them found once; the top ten carry more than 10%. Time point defined: week 23, last vaccination. In every dose of vaccine, 300 ug of mutant IDH1 20-mer peptide was given alongside topical imiquimod. In every donor, the tumor was a new WHO grade 3 or 4 IDH1-mutant, ATRX-lost astrocytoma. Germline loops: CDR1 SGHTA, CDR2 FQGNSA. The CDR3 loop spans 14 amino acids. The V end lost 6 bases, the J end lost 5 bases, and 14 bases lay between the germline ends. The source material was PBMCs, sampled from a glioma patient whose treatment included an IDH1 peptide vaccine. The V call is TRBV7-2, the J call TRBJ1-5; weak D call: TRBD1 (6 bases). This receptor was obtained from a man younger than 30 with glioma. CDR3 in DNA: TGTGCCAGCAGTCATACAGGGAGGGATCAGCCCCAGCATTTT. This encodes CASSHTGRDQPQHF. The full variable domain, rest sourced from reference TRBV7-2 and TRBJ1-5, is GAGVSQSPSNKVTEKGKDVELRCDPISGHTALYWYRQSLGQGLEFLIYFQGNSAPDKSGLPSDRFSAERTGGSVSTLTIQRTQQEDSAVYLCASSHTGRDQPQHFGDGTRLSIL.